This T cell receptor beta chain was recorded in a study of beta chain features in type 1 diabetes. Study results and limitations: A moderate, significant TCRB CDR3 shortening appeared in type 1 diabetes across four CD4+ subsets.

Of the isolated RNA, all was reverse transcribed, and so the sequenced material was expressed TCRB transcripts. Method: immunoSEQ multiplex PCR; TCRdb's copy keeps in-frame clones and lacks some. The top ten clones hold roughly 0.7% of a sample with about 150,000 clones, about 10% of them seen once. Looked up from germline, CDR1 is SQVTM and CDR2 is ANQGSEA. CDR3 length: 12 residues. V was trimmed by 7 bases and J by 4 bases, leaving 12 bases between them. This clone has just a few counts. Its antigen is unknown. This clonotype originated in a woman in her thirties with type 1 diabetes. Sequenced material: central memory CD4+ T cells from blood. This chain links TRBV29-1 with TRBJ2-3; weak D call: TRBD2 (5 bases). In nucleotides, the CDR3 is TGCAGCGCCCTAAGCGGTTCAGATACGCAGTATTTT. As protein: CSALSGSDTQYF.